The 17 T cell receptor beta chains given below trace back to one sample, sequenced in a study of blood T cell repertoires in COVID-19. TCRdb's table, derived via immunoSEQ multiplex PCR, lists solely in-frame clones and lacks some. The table includes roughly 40,000 clones, around four fifths detected once. The sample comprised peripheral blood. All receptors come from a woman older than 75 with active or convalescent COVID-19.

The CDR3 DNA reads TGCGCCAGCAGCCAAGAGGGACAGCCGGTCACTGAAGCTTTCTTT. It codes for CASSQEGQPVTEAFF. This chain connects TRBV4-3 to TRBJ1-1, with TRBD1 identical over 7 bases. With 0 bases clipped from V and 4 bases from J, the junction kept 5 bases outside the gene matches. This CDR3 spans 15 amino acids. CDR1 is LGHNA, CDR2 YSLEER, per germline.

The rearrangement links TRBV5-1 to TRBJ2-3; D remains ambiguous. CDR1 and CDR2 from the germline V gene are SGHRS and YFSETQ. V lost 0 bases, J lost 1 base, and 9 bases lay in between. The CDR3 length is 15 residues. This CDR3 reads CASSLAHQGTDTQYF. As DNA, the CDR3 is TGCGCCAGCAGCTTGGCCCATCAGGGCACAGATACGCAGTATTTT.

The gene calls are TRBV2 and TRBJ2-5; 8 nucleotides align to TRBD1. In germline, CDR1 is SNHLY, CDR2 FYNNEI. The CDR3 is 14 amino acids. The V segment lost 6 bases and the J segment 6 bases; nucleotides outside the gene matches: 9. CDR3 amino acids: CASRWTGMGQTQYF. CDR3 DNA sequence: TGTGCCAGCAGGTGGACAGGGATGGGGCAGACCCAGTACTTC.

The J gene is TRBJ2-5, the V gene TRBV7-9, with 7 bases aligning to TRBD1. V lost 1 base to trimming and J lost 1 base; unmatched junction nucleotides: 0. This CDR3 contains 14 residues. CDR1 SEHNR and CDR2 FQNEAQ come from the germline V gene (reference sequence). The CDR3 DNA is TGTGCCAGCAGCTTAGGACAGGGCCAAGAGACCCAGTACTTC. It translates to CASSLGQGQETQYF.

The rearrangement links TRBV7-2 to TRBJ1-6; 7 bases line up with TRBD1. With 2 bases clipped from V and 9 bases from J, the junction kept 7 bases outside the gene matches. The CDR3 covers 15 residues. CDR1 SGHTA and CDR2 FQGNSA come from the germline V gene. The CDR3 DNA follows: TGTGCCAGCAGCTTATCCGGGACAGAGCCTTCACCCCTCCACTTT. Amino acid sequence: CASSLSGTEPSPLHF.

V and J are TRBV25-1 and TRBJ1-2; no firm D call. Trimming removed 8 bases from V and 3 bases from J, with 10 bases in between. The germline CDR1 and CDR2 sequences are MGHDK and SYGVNS. The CDR3 contains 12 residues. CDR3 sequence reads: CASPVYYYGYTF. CDR3 bases: TGTGCCAGCCCTGTCTATTACTATGGCTACACCTTC.

The chain couples TRBV7-2 to TRBJ2-5; 9 positions agree with TRBD1. This CDR3 contains 14 residues. Germline loops: CDR1 SGHTA, CDR2 FQGNSA. The V segment lost 6 bases and the J segment 3 bases; nucleotides outside the gene matches: 5. CDR3 amino acids: CASSGDRGEETQYF. Written as DNA, the CDR3 is TGTGCCAGCAGTGGTGACAGGGGGGAAGAGACCCAGTACTTC.

This clone was observed at least ten times. The chain joins TRBV7-9 to TRBJ1-3; no clear D. The CDR3 consists of 12 residues. Germline V gene lookup returns CDR1 SEHNR and CDR2 FQNEAQ (reference sequence). V gave up 7 bases and J gave up 4 bases, with 8 bases separating them. This chain's CDR3 is CASTPGGNTIYF. In DNA, the CDR3 is TGTGCCAGCACCCCCGGGGGAAACACCATATATTTT.

The rearrangement links TRBV19 to TRBJ1-6, with 10 nucleotides matching TRBD1. Germline V gene data show CDR1 as LNHDA and CDR2 as SQIVND (reference sequence). Germline trimming cut 8 bases from V and 8 bases from J; bases unmatched to any gene: 3. This CDR3 has 13 amino acids. CDR3 DNA sequence: TGTGCCAGTGGCGGGACAGGGGATTCACCCCTCCACTTT. It is translated as CASGGTGDSPLHF.

The chain couples TRBV19 to TRBJ1-4, with 10 nucleotides matching TRBD1. The CDR3 extends over 17 amino acids. Trimming took 3 bases from V and 5 from J; bases not matched to a gene: 9. Germline CDR1 reads LNHDA; CDR2 reads SQIVND (reference sequence). CDR3 loop: CASSIGTGVSKNEKLFF. The CDR3 DNA is TGTGCCAGTAGTATCGGGACAGGGGTAAGCAAGAATGAAAAACTGTTTTTT. The entire variable domain, with the rest obtained from reference TRBV19 and TRBJ1-4, is as follows: DGGITQSPKYLFRKEGQNVTLSCEQNLNHDAMYWYRQDPGQGLRLIYYSQIVNDFQKGDIAEGYSVSREKKESFPLTVTSAQKNPTAFYLCASSIGTGVSKNEKLFFGSGTQLSVL.

This clone has more than one count but fewer than ten. This chain joins TRBV5-1 and TRBJ1-4; maybe TRBD1 (5 bases). The V end was cut by 1 base, the J end by 6 bases, with 16 bases between. This CDR3 is 16 amino acids long. The germline V gene has CDR1 SGHRS and CDR2 YFSETQ. The CDR3 nucleotides read TGCGCCAGCAGCTTGATGCAACAGGACATCTATGAAAAACTGTTTTTT. Residues: CASSLMQQDIYEKLFF. Drawing the rest from reference TRBV5-1 and TRBJ1-4, the complete variable domain is KAGVTQTPRYLIKTRGQQVTLSCSPISGHRSVSWYQQTPGQGLQFLFEYFSETQRNKGNFPGRFSGRQFSNSRSEMNVSTLELGDSALYLCASSLMQQDIYEKLFFGSGTQLSVL.

The rearrangement uses TRBV10-3 and TRBJ1-5; D unclear. In germline, CDR1 is ENHRY, CDR2 SYGVKD. V lost 6 bases and J lost 2, with 8 bases in between. The CDR3 has 13 residues. The CDR3 region is CAIRRERNQPQHF. The CDR3 bases are TGTGCCATCAGGCGGGAGCGCAATCAGCCCCAGCATTTT.

V usage is TRBV7-9 and J usage is TRBJ2-1; D possibly corresponds to TRBD2 (6 bases). The germline CDR1 and CDR2 sequences are SEHNR and FQNEAQ (reference sequence). The germline V and J ends were trimmed by 6 bases and 7 bases, with 16 bases remaining between them. The CDR3 has 14 residues. The CDR3 DNA follows: TGTGCCAGCAGGGATTACGACCGGGAGAATGAGCAGTTCTTC. This gives the protein CASRDYDRENEQFF.

This chain links TRBV4-2 with TRBJ2-1, with 9 nucleotides matching TRBD1. The CDR3 length is 16 residues. Germline V gene data show CDR1 as LGHNA and CDR2 as YNFKEQ. V was clipped by 0 bases and J by 7 bases; unmatched bases: 7. CDR3 sequence (DNA): TGTGCCAGCAGCCAAGACCGAACAGGGGGCCGGAATGAGCAGTTCTTC. The encoded protein is CASSQDRTGGRNEQFF.

The rearrangement uses TRBV6-2 or TRBV6-3 and TRBJ2-2, with D possibly TRBD2 on 6 matching bases. Germline V gives CDR1 MNHEY, CDR2 SVGEGT. The V end lost 5 bases, the J end lost 6 bases, and 10 bases lay between the germline ends. This CDR3 is 13 amino acids long. Written as DNA, the CDR3 is TGTGCCAGCAGTCCGACTAGGTCCGGGGAGCTGTTTTTT. It translates to CASSPTRSGELFF.

The chain recombines TRBV18 with TRBJ2-3, with D possibly being TRBD2 (5 bases). The CDR3 spans 16 residues. V was trimmed by 3 bases and J by 3 bases, leaving 16 bases between them. Germline assignment: CDR1 KGHSH and CDR2 LQKENI. CDR3 in amino acids: CASSPGSRGLTDTQYF. DNA for the CDR3: TGTGCCAGCTCACCGGGTTCTCGGGGTTTGACAGATACGCAGTATTTT.

This clone was seen just once. The chain couples TRBV28 to TRBJ1-2, with 7 bases that match TRBD1. Germline V gene sequence: CDR1 MDHEN, CDR2 SYDVKM. This CDR3 region has 16 residues. V trimming: 5 bases; J trimming: 6 bases; junction bases outside the gene matches: 15. In nucleotides, the CDR3 is TGTGCCAGCAGTCCCCATATGACAGGGAAGGTGAATGGCTACACCTTC. Its protein is CASSPHMTGKVNGYTF.